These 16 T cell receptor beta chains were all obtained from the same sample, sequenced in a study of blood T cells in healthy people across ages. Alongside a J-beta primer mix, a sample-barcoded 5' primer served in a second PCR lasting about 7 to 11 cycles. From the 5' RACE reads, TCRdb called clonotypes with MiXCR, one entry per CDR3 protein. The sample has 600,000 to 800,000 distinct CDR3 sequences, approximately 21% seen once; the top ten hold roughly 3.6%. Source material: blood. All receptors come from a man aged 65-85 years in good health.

CDR3 region: CASSTRWAGNHKGNTEAFF. The CDR3, as DNA: TGTGCCAGCAGCACCAGATGGGCAGGAAATCATAAAGGGAACACTGAAGCTTTCTTT. The rearrangement joins TRBV28 to TRBJ1-1; D not certain. The CDR3 is made up of 19 amino acids. With 6 bases removed from V and 1 base from J, the gap between germline ends came to 27 bases. The V gene's germline CDR1 is MDHEN and CDR2 SYDVKM. Filled out from reference TRBV28 and TRBJ1-1, the complete variable domain reads DVKVTQSSRYLVKRTGEKVFLECVQDMDHENMFWYRQDPGLGLRLIYFSYDVKMKEKGDIPEGYSVSREKKERFSLILESASTNQTSMYLCASSTRWAGNHKGNTEAFFGQGTRLTVV.

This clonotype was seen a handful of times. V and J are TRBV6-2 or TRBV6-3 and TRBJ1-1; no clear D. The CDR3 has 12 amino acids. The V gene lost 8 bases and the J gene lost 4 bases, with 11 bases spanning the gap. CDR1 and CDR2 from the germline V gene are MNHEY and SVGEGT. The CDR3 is CASQEGGTEAFF. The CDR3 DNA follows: TGTGCCAGCCAGGAGGGCGGCACTGAAGCTTTCTTT.

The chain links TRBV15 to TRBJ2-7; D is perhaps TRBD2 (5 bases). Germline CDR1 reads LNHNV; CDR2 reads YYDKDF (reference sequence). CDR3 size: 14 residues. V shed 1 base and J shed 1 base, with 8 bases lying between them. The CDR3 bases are TGTGCCACCAGCAGAGCCCCGGGATCCTACGAGCAGTACTTC. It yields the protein CATSRAPGSYEQYF.

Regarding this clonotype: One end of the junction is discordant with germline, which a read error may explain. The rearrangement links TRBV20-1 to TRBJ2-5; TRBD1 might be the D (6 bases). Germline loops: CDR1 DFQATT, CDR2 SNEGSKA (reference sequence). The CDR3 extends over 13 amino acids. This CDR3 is CSAPAQGKEAQYF. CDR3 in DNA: TGCAGTGCCCCGGCCCAGGGGAAAGAGGCCCAGTACTTC.

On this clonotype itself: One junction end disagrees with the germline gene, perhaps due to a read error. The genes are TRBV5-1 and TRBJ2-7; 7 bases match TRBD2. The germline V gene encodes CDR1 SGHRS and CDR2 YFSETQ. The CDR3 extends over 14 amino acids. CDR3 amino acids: CASSLTSDSYGQYF. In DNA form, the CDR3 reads TGCGCCAGCAGCTTGACTAGCGACTCCTACGGGCAGTACTTC.

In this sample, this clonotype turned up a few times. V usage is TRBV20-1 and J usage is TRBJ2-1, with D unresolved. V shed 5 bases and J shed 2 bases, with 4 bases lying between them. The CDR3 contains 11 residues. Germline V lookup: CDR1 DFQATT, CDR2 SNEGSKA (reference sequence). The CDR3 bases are TGCAGTGCTCTGACCTACAATGAGCAGTTCTTC. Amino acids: CSALTYNEQFF.

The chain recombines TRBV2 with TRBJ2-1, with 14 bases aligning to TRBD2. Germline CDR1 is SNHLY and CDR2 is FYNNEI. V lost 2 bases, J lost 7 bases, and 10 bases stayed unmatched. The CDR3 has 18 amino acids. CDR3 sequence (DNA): TGTGCCAGCAGTGAACCACGACTAGCGGGAGGGCCGGGGAATGAGCAGTTCTTC. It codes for CASSEPRLAGGPGNEQFF.

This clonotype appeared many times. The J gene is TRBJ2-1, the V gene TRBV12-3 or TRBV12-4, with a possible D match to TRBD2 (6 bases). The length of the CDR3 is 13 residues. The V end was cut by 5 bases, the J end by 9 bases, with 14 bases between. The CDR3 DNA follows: TGTGCCAGCAGTCTCGGGACTCTCAGTGAGCAGTTCTTC. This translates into CASSLGTLSEQFF.

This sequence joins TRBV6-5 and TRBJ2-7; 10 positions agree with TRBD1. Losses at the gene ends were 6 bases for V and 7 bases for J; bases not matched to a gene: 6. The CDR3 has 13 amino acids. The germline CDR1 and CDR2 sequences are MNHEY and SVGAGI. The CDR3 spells CASSRQGAGEQYF. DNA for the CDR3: TGTGCCAGCAGCCGACAGGGGGCTGGTGAGCAGTACTTC.

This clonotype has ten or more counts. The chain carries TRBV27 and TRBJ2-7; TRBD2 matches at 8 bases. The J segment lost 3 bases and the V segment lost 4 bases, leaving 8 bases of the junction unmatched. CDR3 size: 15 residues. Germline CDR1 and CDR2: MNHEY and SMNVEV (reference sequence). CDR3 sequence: CASSSRLAFDYEQYF. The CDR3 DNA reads TGTGCCAGCAGTTCCAGACTAGCGTTCGACTACGAGCAGTACTTC.

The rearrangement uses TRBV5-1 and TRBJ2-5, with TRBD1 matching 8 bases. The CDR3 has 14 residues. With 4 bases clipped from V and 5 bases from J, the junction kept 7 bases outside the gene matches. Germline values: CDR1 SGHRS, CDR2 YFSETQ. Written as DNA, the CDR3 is TGCGCCAGCAGCCATGCAGGGGGCCGGGAGACCCAGTACTTC. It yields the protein CASSHAGGRETQYF.

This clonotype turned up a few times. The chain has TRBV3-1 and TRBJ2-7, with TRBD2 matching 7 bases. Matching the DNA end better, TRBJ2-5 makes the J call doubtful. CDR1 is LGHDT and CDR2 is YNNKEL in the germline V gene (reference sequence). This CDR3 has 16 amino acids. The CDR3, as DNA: TGTGCCAGCAGCCAAGATTCTAGCGGTAGAAAAGAGACCCAGTACTTC. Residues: CASSQDSSGRKETQYF.

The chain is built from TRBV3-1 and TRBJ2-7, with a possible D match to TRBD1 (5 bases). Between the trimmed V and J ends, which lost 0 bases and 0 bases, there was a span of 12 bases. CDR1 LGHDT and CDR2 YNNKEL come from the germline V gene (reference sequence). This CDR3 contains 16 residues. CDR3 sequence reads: CASSQERTQNSYEQYF. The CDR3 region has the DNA TGTGCCAGCAGCCAAGAACGGACACAAAACTCCTACGAGCAGTACTTC.

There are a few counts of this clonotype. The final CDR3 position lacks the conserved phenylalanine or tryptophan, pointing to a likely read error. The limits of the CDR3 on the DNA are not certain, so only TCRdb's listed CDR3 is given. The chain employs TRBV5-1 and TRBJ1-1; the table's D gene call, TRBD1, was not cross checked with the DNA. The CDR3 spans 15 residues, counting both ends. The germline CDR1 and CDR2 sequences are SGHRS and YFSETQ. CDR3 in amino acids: CASSLAPDRVRSDFS.

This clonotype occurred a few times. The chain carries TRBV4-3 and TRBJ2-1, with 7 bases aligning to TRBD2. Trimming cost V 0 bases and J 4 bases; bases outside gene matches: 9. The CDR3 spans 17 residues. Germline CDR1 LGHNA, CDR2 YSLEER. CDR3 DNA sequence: TGCGCCAGCAGCCAAGAGAGCGGGGCTAGCGGATACAATGAGCAGTTCTTC. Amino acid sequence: CASSQESGASGYNEQFF.

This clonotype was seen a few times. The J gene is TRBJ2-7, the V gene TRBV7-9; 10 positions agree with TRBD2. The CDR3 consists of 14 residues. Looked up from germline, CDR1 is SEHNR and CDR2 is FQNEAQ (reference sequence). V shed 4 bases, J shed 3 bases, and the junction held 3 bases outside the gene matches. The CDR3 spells CASSSSGRGYEQYF. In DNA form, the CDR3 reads TGTGCCAGCAGCTCTAGCGGGAGAGGCTACGAGCAGTACTTC.